A single sample is the source of the 30 T cell receptor beta chains below, sequenced in a study of CD8+CD57+ T cells in acquired aplastic anemia. CDR3 and TCR beta VDJ profiling relied on a genomic DNA template. From the reads, TCRdb called clonotypes with MiXCR, one entry per CDR3 protein. The table lists 250,000 to 350,000 distinct CDR3 sequences, roughly half of them singletons. The sequenced material came from sorted CD4+, CD8+, or CD8+CD57+ T cells (not recorded which) from PBMCs. The origin of the receptors is a human donor with severe aplastic anemia or a healthy control (not recorded which).

The chain joins TRBV10-3 to TRBJ1-3, with D perhaps TRBD1 (5 bases). Trimming removed 4 bases from V and 0 bases from J, with 7 bases in between. This CDR3 has 14 residues. Germline V gives CDR1 ENHRY, CDR2 SYGVKD. CDR3 sequence reads: CAISADNSGNTIYF. CDR3 nucleotides: TGTGCCATCAGTGCGGACAACTCTGGAAACACCATATATTTT.

The chain uses TRBV6-1 and TRBJ2-7; D is unresolved. Germline CDR1 reads MNHNS; CDR2 reads SASEGT. V was cut by 5 bases and J by 0 bases, with 14 bases left in between. The CDR3 has 15 residues. In DNA, the CDR3 is TGTGCCAGCAGTCCCCGGACGGATGGCTCCTACGAGCAGTACTTC. It encodes CASSPRTDGSYEQYF.

A few counts support this clonotype. The chain joins TRBV20-1 to TRBJ1-5; D unclear. Germline V lookup: CDR1 DFQATT, CDR2 SNEGSKA (reference sequence). The CDR3 extends over 13 amino acids. The V end was cut by 3 bases, the J end by 2 bases, with 8 bases between. The CDR3, as DNA: TGCAGTGCTAGGGGAACAGGCAATCAGCCCCAGCATTTT. It translates to CSARGTGNQPQHF.

With respect to this clonotype: This may come from a read error, since a much larger clone is one base off. The chain uses TRBV12-3 or TRBV12-4 and TRBJ1-1; 8 bases are a match to TRBD1. The CDR3 extends over 13 amino acids. The CDR3 sequence: CAGSQGAAKWDFF. In DNA form, the CDR3 reads TGTGCCGGCAGCCAGGGGGCGGCCAAGTGGGATTTCTTT.

The chain uses TRBV29-1 and TRBJ2-7; 8 nucleotides align to TRBD1. The length of the CDR3 is 13 residues. The germline gives CDR1 SQVTM, CDR2 ANQGSEA. J lost 0 bases, V lost 4 bases, and 2 bases had no gene match. This CDR3 is CSVAGGPSYEQYF. The CDR3 nucleotides read TGCAGCGTTGCAGGGGGCCCCTCCTACGAGCAGTACTTC.

Turning to this clonotype: Since the CDR3 does not end with the conserved phenylalanine or tryptophan, this likely comes from a read error. The chain's CDR3 is CASSSYRQDEQFS. CDR3 bases: TGTGCCAGCAGCTCATATCGACAGGACGAGCAGTTCTCC. V is TRBV7-9 and J is TRBJ2-7, with a weak D call TRBD1 (6 bases). The assigned J gene may be wrong: the sequence end matches TRBJ2-1 better. The germline gives CDR1 SEHNR, CDR2 FQNEAQ (reference sequence). The CDR3 runs 13 residues.

The table lists this clonotype with many counts. This rearrangement joins TRBV12-3 or TRBV12-4 to TRBJ1-5; D gene uncertain. Between the trimmed V and J ends, which lost 3 bases and 3 bases, there was a span of 9 bases. CDR3 length equals 14 residues. The CDR3 bases are TGTGCCAGCAGTTTGGCGCAGCCCAATCAGCCCCAGCATTTT. This codes for CASSLAQPNQPQHF.

This clonotype was recorded at least ten times. This rearrangement joins TRBV25-1 to TRBJ2-1; D is unclear. CDR3 size: 11 residues. CDR1 MGHDK and CDR2 SYGVNS come from the germline V gene. The ends were cut back, 6 bases at V and 9 bases at J, with 9 bases in the middle. CDR3 DNA: TGTGCCAGCAGAACCAATATTGAGCAGTTCTTC. Its translation is CASRTNIEQFF.

This clonotype was observed many times. The genes are TRBV9 and TRBJ2-5, with D unclear. Between the trimmed V and J ends, which lost 0 bases and 4 bases, there was a span of 13 bases. The CDR3 is 15 residues long. Germline lookup yields CDR1 SGDLS and CDR2 YYNGEE. Here the CDR3 reads CASSVGGRPGETQYF. CDR3 DNA: TGTGCCAGCAGCGTAGGGGGTCGCCCAGGAGAGACCCAGTACTTC.

This clonotype appeared many times. The chain combines TRBV10-3 with TRBJ1-1; D ambiguous. With 6 bases removed from V and 1 base from J, the gap between germline ends came to 12 bases. Germline lookup yields CDR1 ENHRY and CDR2 SYGVKD. The CDR3 covers 14 residues. This CDR3 reads CAISEDGTNTEAFF. The CDR3 region has the DNA TGTGCCATCAGCGAAGACGGAACGAACACTGAAGCTTTCTTT.

With regard to this clonotype: A much larger clone lies one base from this, so it may be a read error. CDR3 sequence reads: CASIPRGRNTETFF. CDR3 nucleotide sequence: TGTGCCAGCATTCCCAGGGGACGGAACACTGAAACTTTCTTT. V is TRBV6-2 or TRBV6-3 and J is TRBJ1-1; perhaps TRBD1 as D (6 bases). Germline V CDR1 and CDR2: MNHEY, SVGEGT. The CDR3 has 14 amino acids.

The sample holds many counts of this clonotype. The chain links TRBV7-8 to TRBJ2-3; 7 bases are a match to TRBD2. CDR1 and CDR2 from the germline V gene are SGHVS and FQNEAQ. This CDR3 has 16 amino acids. J was trimmed by 4 bases and V by 4 bases; bases with no gene match: 11. The CDR3 region has the DNA TGTGCCAGCAGCTCCTTCGTAGCTAGCGGTGCAGATACGCAGTATTTT. Amino acids: CASSSFVASGADTQYF. The whole variable domain, remainder taken from reference TRBV7-8 and TRBJ2-3, is GAGVSQSPRYKVAKRGQDVALRCDPISGHVSLFWYQQALGQGPEFLTYFQNEAQLDKSGLPSDRFFAERPEGSVSTLKIQRTQQEDSAVYLCASSSFVASGADTQYFGPGTRLTVL.

This clonotype showed up many times. V and J are TRBV20-1 and TRBJ1-5; unclear D gene. Germline V gives CDR1 DFQATT, CDR2 SNEGSKA (reference sequence). V was pared by 1 base and J by 3 bases, with 10 bases between. This CDR3 is 14 amino acids long. The chain's CDR3 is CSARAPTSNQPQHF. The CDR3, as DNA: TGCAGTGCTAGAGCGCCTACCTCCAATCAGCCCCAGCATTTT.

This clonotype was seen just once. This chain uses TRBV19 with TRBJ2-5; D gene ambiguous. Germline-derived CDR1 and CDR2 are LNHDA and SQIVND (reference sequence). The V end lost 1 base, the J end lost 5 bases, and 11 bases lay between the germline ends. The CDR3 contains 14 residues. The CDR3 nucleotides read TGTGCCAGTAGTATAGTGGGGTGGCGGGAGACCCAGTACTTC. Protein sequence: CASSIVGWRETQYF.

On this clonotype itself: The missing conserved phenylalanine or tryptophan at the end of this CDR3 makes a read error likely. The J gene is TRBJ2-5, the V gene TRBV12-3 or TRBV12-4; no definite D call. V lost 5 bases and J lost 7, with 11 bases in between. The CDR3 runs 12 residues. The CDR3 sequence is CASSPNLLTQYS. CDR3 DNA: TGTGCCAGCAGTCCCAACTTGTTGACCCAGTACTCC.

This clonotype was found many times. The rearrangement joins TRBV3-1 to TRBJ1-4, with a possible D match to TRBD1 (5 bases). V dropped 0 bases and J dropped 8 bases, with 10 bases sitting between them. Per germline, CDR1 LGHDT and CDR2 YNNKEL (reference sequence). This CDR3 has 14 amino acids. The CDR3 loop is CASSQDNGAEKLFF. CDR3 bases: TGTGCCAGCAGCCAAGATAACGGGGCCGAAAAACTGTTTTTT.

As DNA, the CDR3 is TGTGCCACCAGTCCGGTCGGATTCAACACTGAAGCTTTCTTT. Its translation: CATSPVGFNTEAFF. The chain combines TRBV15 with TRBJ1-1; D ambiguous. V shed 6 bases and J shed 2 bases, with 13 bases lying between them. The CDR3 spans 14 residues. The germline V gene has CDR1 LNHNV and CDR2 YYDKDF (reference sequence).

The V gene is TRBV2, the J gene TRBJ2-1, with 7 bases fitting TRBD2. Germline CDR1 and CDR2: SNHLY and FYNNEI. V shed 5 bases and J 5 bases; nucleotides not matched to a gene: 9. This CDR3 has 15 amino acids. In DNA, the CDR3 is TGTGCCAGCAGTTTAGGAGGACTAGGGAACAATGAGCAGTTCTTC. It specifies CASSLGGLGNNEQFF.

The rearrangement links TRBV7-2 to TRBJ2-3; TRBD2 matches 14 bases. The V gene end was trimmed by 1 base and the J gene end by 5 bases; junction bases not matched to a gene: 11. Germline V gene lookup returns CDR1 SGHTA and CDR2 FQGNSA. This CDR3 is 19 amino acids long. The CDR3 is CASSLGRRLAGGPVDTQYF. DNA of the CDR3: TGTGCCAGCAGCTTAGGTCGTCGACTAGCGGGGGGGCCGGTAGATACGCAGTATTTT.

This clonotype has ten or more counts. CDR3 loop: CAISEFRETQYF. The CDR3 DNA follows: TGTGCCATCAGTGAGTTTCGGGAGACCCAGTACTTC. This rearrangement joins TRBV10-3 to TRBJ2-5; D call uncertain. With 1 base removed from V and 5 bases from J, the gap between germline ends came to 5 bases. Germline V CDR1 and CDR2: ENHRY, SYGVKD. This CDR3 is 12 amino acids long.

This clonotype was counted between two and nine times. V usage is TRBV18 and J usage is TRBJ2-5, with D possibly being TRBD2 (6 bases). The CDR3 has 15 amino acids. Trimming pared 0 bases from V and 1 base from J, leaving 9 bases between. Per germline, CDR1 KGHSH and CDR2 LQKENI. Written as DNA, the CDR3 is TGTGCCAGCTCACCACCCGGCGGGGTCCAAGAGACCCAGTACTTC. This sequence encodes CASSPPGGVQETQYF. The whole variable domain, remainder taken from reference TRBV18 and TRBJ2-5, is NAGVMQNPRHLVRRRGQEARLRCSPMKGHSHVYWYRQLPEEGLKFMVYLQKENIIDESGMPKERFSAEFPKEGPSILRIQQVVRGDSAAYFCASSPPGGVQETQYFGPGTRLLVL.

For this clonotype: A read error may account for a junction end that differs from germline. This rearrangement joins TRBV29-1 to TRBJ1-2, with TRBD1 as a possible D gene (5 bases). The germline V gene encodes CDR1 SQVTM and CDR2 ANQGSEA. The CDR3 is made up of 15 amino acids. CDR3: CGVPGGGLTNYGYTF. The CDR3 DNA reads TGCGGCGTCCCCGGGGGAGGACTGACTAACTATGGCTACACCTTC.

The genes are TRBV20-1 and TRBJ2-3; a weak D match, TRBD2 (7 bases). Germline V lookup: CDR1 DFQATT, CDR2 SNEGSKA (reference sequence). CDR3 length: 16 residues. V lost 0 bases and J 4 bases, leaving 17 bases between the germline ends. The CDR3 DNA follows: TGCAGTGCTAGAGAAGTGGGGGGGCTGGAGCCAGATACGCAGTATTTT. Translation: CSAREVGGLEPDTQYF.

The table lists this clonotype with a few counts. V and J are TRBV7-9 and TRBJ1-6; D unclear. Germline V gene sequence: CDR1 SEHNR, CDR2 FQNEAQ (reference sequence). Deletions cut 3 bases from V and 9 bases from J, with 15 bases between. The CDR3 has 15 amino acids. The CDR3 region has the DNA TGTGCCAGCAGCTTCCAGGCCCTCACTGGTTCACCCCTCCACTTT. Amino acids: CASSFQALTGSPLHF.

This rearrangement joins TRBV5-1 to TRBJ1-5; D is uncertain. The germline V and J ends were trimmed by 4 bases and 5 bases, with 16 bases remaining between them. Germline assignment: CDR1 SGHRS and CDR2 YFSETQ. This CDR3 region has 15 residues. This chain's CDR3 is CASSPSGGGYQPQHF. In DNA form, the CDR3 reads TGCGCCAGCAGCCCATCAGGTGGAGGCTATCAGCCCCAGCATTTT.

CDR3 region: CASRTSGNEQFF. The CDR3 DNA reads TGTGCCAGCAGGACTAGCGGCAATGAGCAGTTCTTC. The chain is built from TRBV11-2 and TRBJ2-1; 9 positions agree with TRBD2. The J segment lost 6 bases and the V segment lost 6 bases, leaving 0 bases of the junction unmatched. Germline CDR1 SGHAT, CDR2 FQNNGV. This CDR3 comprises 12 residues.

This clonotype was seen at least ten times. The chain links TRBV27 to TRBJ1-2, with no clear D. Per the germline V gene, CDR1 is MNHEY and CDR2 is SMNVEV (reference sequence). Trimming cost V 5 bases and J 5 bases, with 18 bases left between them. The CDR3 totals 15 residues. The CDR3 nucleotides are TGTGCCAGCAGTAAATCGTCCTCGGGCGGTTATGGCTACACCTTC. The encoded protein is CASSKSSSGGYGYTF.

The chain employs TRBV7-2 and TRBJ2-7; possibly TRBD2 for D (6 bases). Germline lookup yields CDR1 SGHTA and CDR2 FQGNSA. This CDR3 spans 15 amino acids. The V end lost 1 base, the J end lost 2 bases, and 12 bases lay between the germline ends. The CDR3 DNA is TGTGCCAGCAGCTTAGGGACGGAGGGGCCCTACGAGCAGTACTTC. Amino acid sequence: CASSLGTEGPYEQYF.

This clonotype was seen only once. The chain links TRBV5-6 to TRBJ1-3; unclear D gene. From germline, CDR1 is SGHDT and CDR2 YYEEEE. Deletions cut 0 bases from V and 0 bases from J, with 10 bases between. CDR3 length: 16 amino acids. This CDR3 reads CASSLARWSSGNTIYF. Written as DNA, the CDR3 is TGTGCCAGCAGCTTGGCGCGGTGGAGCTCTGGAAACACCATATATTTT. Looking up the rest from reference TRBV5-6 and TRBJ1-3 gives the full variable domain: DAGVTQSPTHLIKTRGQQVTLRCSPKSGHDTVSWYQQALGQGPQFIFQYYEEEERQRGNFPDRFSGHQFPNYSSELNVNALLLGDSALYLCASSLARWSSGNTIYFGEGSWLTVV.

This clonotype was detected once. This sequence joins TRBV19 and TRBJ2-2; D might be TRBD1 or TRBD2, each matching 5 bases. Germline V gives CDR1 LNHDA, CDR2 SQIVND (reference sequence). Deletions cut 8 bases from V and 3 bases from J, with 10 bases between. There are 13 residues in the CDR3. DNA of the CDR3: TGTGCCAGTGGGACCCAATACACCGGGGAGCTGTTTTTT. It yields the protein CASGTQYTGELFF.